This is a list of T cell receptor beta chains from one sample in a study of CD8 T cells in Susac syndrome. One entry per CDR3 protein, called by TCRdb with MiXCR from the immunoSEQ multiplex PCR reads. The repertoire includes 150,000 to 200,000 distinct CDR3 sequences, 94% of them detected once, and roughly 0.11% sits in the top ten. Sequenced input: CD4+ T cells from PBMCs. These receptors originate from a human donor with Susac syndrome. Each CDR3 is given with its conserved first and last residue. Fields, in order: CDR3 length, D gene, J gene, V gene, clone size, CDR3 DNA, CDR3 protein. A D gene is named only where the DNA matches it firmly. Rows may omit the clone size; those that give it use once, few, many or a size class.

>14|TRBD1|TRBJ1-2|TRBV18|-
TGTGCCAGCTCCCCGGGAGGGGGCGACTATGGCTACACCTTC
CASSPGGGDYGYTF
>12|-|TRBJ2-1|TRBV5-4|-
TGTGCCAGCAGCTCCTTCGCCAATGAGCAGTTCTTC
CASSSFANEQFF
>15|-|TRBJ1-2|TRBV27|-
TGTGCCAGCAGCCCTTCGTGGAAGAATGACTATGGCTACACCTTC
CASSPSWKNDYGYTF
>14|-|TRBJ1-1|TRBV5-6|-
TGTGCCAGCAGCTCAACAGGGAGGCCCACTGAAGCTTTCTTT
CASSSTGRPTEAFF
>14|-|TRBJ1-1|TRBV9|-
TGTGCCAGCAGCGTAGACGGGATGAGCACTGAAGCTTTCTTT
CASSVDGMSTEAFF
>13|-|TRBJ2-1|TRBV27|-
TGTGCCAGCCGTGTAAGCTCCTACAATGAGCAGTTCTTC
CASRVSSYNEQFF
>13|-|TRBJ2-5|TRBV6-2/TRBV6-3|-
TGTGCCAGCGCGGCGGCGGGGCAAGAGACCCAGTACTTC
CASAAAGQETQYF
>11|-|TRBJ1-6|TRBV2|-
TGTGCCAGCAGCCCTCTTTCACCCCTCCACTTT
CASSPLSPLHF
>15|TRBD1|TRBJ1-6|TRBV10-3|-
TGTGCCAGCGGGACTTCGGACAGGGGGCGGTCACCCCTCCACTTT
CASGTSDRGRSPLHF
>14|-|TRBJ1-1|TRBV20-1|-
TGCAGTGCTAGAGATCCGAGGGTCAGCACTGAAGCTTTCTTT
CSARDPRVSTEAFF
>15|-|TRBJ1-6|TRBV7-2|-
TGTGCCAGTACAGATAGGACAGCCTATAATTCACCCCTCCACTTT
CASTDRTAYNSPLHF
>14|-|TRBJ1-1|TRBV6-5|-
TGTGCCAGCAGTTACTCGACGGGTAGCACTGAAGCTTTCTTT
CASSYSTGSTEAFF
>13|TRBD1|TRBJ1-1|TRBV20-1|-
TGCAGTGCTAGTCGACAGGGGAACACTGAAGCTTTCTTT
CSASRQGNTEAFF
>15|TRBD1|TRBJ2-2|TRBV12-3/TRBV12-4|-
TGTGCCAGCAGTTCGGGGACAGGGGACACCGGGGAGCTGTTTTTT
CASSSGTGDTGELFF
>14|-|TRBJ1-1|TRBV2|-
TGTGCCAGCAGTACCCGGGACACCAGTACTGAAGCTTTCTTT
CASSTRDTSTEAFF
>13|-|TRBJ1-1|TRBV3-1|-
TGTGCCAGCAGCCGCGGACTTAACACTGAAGCTTTCTTT
CASSRGLNTEAFF
>15|TRBD1|TRBJ1-1|TRBV7-8|-
TGTGCCAGCAGCTTACTGACAGGGACGAACACTGAAGCTTTCTTT
CASSLLTGTNTEAFF
>15|TRBD1|TRBJ1-2|TRBV7-2|-
TGTGCCAGCAGCTTAGCGGTGACAGGGTCCTATGGCTACACCTTC
CASSLAVTGSYGYTF
>13|-|TRBJ1-2|TRBV5-1|-
TGCGCCAGCAGCTTGGCCTGGGCCGATGGCTACACCTTC
CASSLAWADGYTF
>15|TRBD1|TRBJ2-5|TRBV24-1|-
TGTGCCACCAGTGACCCTCGGACAGGTCGGGAGACCCAGTACTTC
CATSDPRTGRETQYF
>15|-|TRBJ1-2|TRBV9|once
TGTGCCAGCAGCGTAGGAGGAGGGGCCCTCAATGGCTACACCTTC
CASSVGGGALNGYTF
>12|-|TRBJ1-3|TRBV29-1|-
TGCAGCGTCGCTGGACAGGGAAACACCATATATTTT
CSVAGQGNTIYF
>12|-|TRBJ2-5|TRBV12-3/TRBV12-4|-
TGTGCCAGCAGCACAGGGTGGGAGACCCAGTACTTC
CASSTGWETQYF
>13|-|TRBJ2-5|TRBV29-1|-
TGCAGCTTATCAGATATTAAGCTAGAGACCCAGTACTTC
CSLSDIKLETQYF
>14|-|TRBJ2-7|TRBV29-1|-
TGCAGCGTCAGTAGCAGTCGGGGTCTCTACGAGCAGTACTTC
CSVSSSRGLYEQYF
>13|TRBD2|TRBJ2-7|TRBV27|-
TGTGCCAGCAGGCCAGCGGGGGGCCACGAGCAGTACTTC
CASRPAGGHEQYF
>13|-|TRBJ2-1|TRBV4-2|once
TGTGCCAGCAGCCAAGAGGAGTACAATGAGCAGTTCTTC
CASSQEEYNEQFF
>12|-|TRBJ2-7|TRBV20-1|-
TGCAGTGCTAGAGCGCAGGGGGGCGAGCAGTACTTC
CSARAQGGEQYF
>17|TRBD2|TRBJ2-1|TRBV5-6|-
TGTGCCAGCAGCTTGAGGTCTAGGCCTAGCGGGAGCAATGAGCAGTTCTTC
CASSLRSRPSGSNEQFF
>17|TRBD2|TRBJ2-5|TRBV7-9|-
TGTGCCAGCAGCTTAGGGGTAGCGGGGGCTGCGAAAGAGACCCAGTACTTC
CASSLGVAGAAKETQYF
>11|TRBD2|TRBJ2-7|TRBV20-1|-
TGCAGTGCGAGACTAGCCCTCGAGCAGTACTTC
CSARLALEQYF
>12|-|TRBJ1-1|TRBV29-1|once
TGCAGCGTTGTGAGACTGGGCACTGAAGCTTTCTTT
CSVVRLGTEAFF